The 28 T cell receptor beta chains given below trace back to one sample, sequenced in a study of beta chain features in type 1 diabetes. The study's findings and limits: Within each of all four CD4+ subsets, Type 1 diabetes patients had TCRB CDR3s that were moderately but significantly shorter.

Their recognized antigens are unknown. As every portion of the isolated RNA was reverse transcribed, the sequencing read expressed TCRB transcripts. Method: immunoSEQ multiplex PCR; TCRdb's copy keeps in-frame clones and lacks some. The sample lists about 340,000 clones, about a tenth occurring once. The sequenced sample was central memory CD4+ T cells from blood. The origin of the receptors is a young man with type 1 diabetes.

This chain connects TRBV9 to TRBJ1-2, with D perhaps TRBD1 (6 bases). The V gene's germline CDR1 is SGDLS and CDR2 YYNGEE. This CDR3 has 16 residues. Trimming cost V 2 bases and J 3 bases, with 17 bases left between them. CDR3 DNA sequence: TGTGCCAGCAGCGTCTCACAGGGTGAGTCGCACTATGGCTACACCTTC. Residues: CASSVSQGESHYGYTF.

This clone was counted between two and nine times. The chain joins TRBV6-1 to TRBJ1-2, with D unclear. Germline loops: CDR1 MNHNS, CDR2 SASEGT. CDR3 length equals 14 residues. Trimming took 5 bases from V and 2 from J, leaving 12 bases between them. In nucleotides, the CDR3 is TGTGCCAGCAGTTTCCACGGGGAGAACTATGGCTACACCTTC. It codes for CASSFHGENYGYTF.

V is TRBV10-3 and J is TRBJ1-1, with D possibly being TRBD1 (5 bases). Germline CDR1 is ENHRY and CDR2 is SYGVKD. This CDR3 comprises 14 residues. Between the trimmed V and J ends, which lost 4 bases and 6 bases, there was a span of 15 bases. CDR3 region: CAISAEGELAEAFF. The CDR3, as DNA: TGTGCCATCAGTGCCGAAGGGGAGCTCGCTGAAGCTTTCTTT.

In its sample, this clone was seen a few times. This chain uses TRBV2 with TRBJ2-1; possibly TRBD1 or TRBD2 for D (5 bases each). Germline V gene lookup returns CDR1 SNHLY and CDR2 FYNNEI. Trimming cost V 7 bases and J 7 bases, with 17 bases left between them. The CDR3 runs to 14 residues. The CDR3 here is CASTRDSRENEQFF. Here the CDR3 DNA reads TGTGCCAGCACCCGGGATTCCAGGGAGAATGAGCAGTTCTTC. Combining the CDR3 with reference TRBV2 and TRBJ2-1 gives the whole variable domain EPEVTQTPSHQVTQMGQEVILRCVPISNHLYFYWYRQILGQKVEFLVSFYNNEISEKSEIFDDQFSVERPDGSNFTLKIRSTKLEDSAMYFCASTRDSRENEQFFGPGTRLTVL.

This chain joins TRBV5-8 and TRBJ2-3; tentatively, D is TRBD2 (5 bases). CDR1 SGHTS and CDR2 YDEGEE come from the germline V gene. Trimming took 3 bases from V and 1 from J, leaving 12 bases between them. This CDR3 contains 15 residues. The CDR3 spells CASSSPLERTDTQYF. CDR3 in DNA: TGTGCCAGCAGCTCTCCACTAGAGCGCACAGATACGCAGTATTTT. Full variable domain (missing parts from reference TRBV5-8 and TRBJ2-3): EAGVTQSPTHLIKTRGQQATLRCSPISGHTSVYWYQQALGLGLQFLLWYDEGEERNRGNFPPRFSGRQFPNYSSELNVNALELEDSALYLCASSSPLERTDTQYFGPGTRLTVL.

The table lists this clone with a few counts. This sequence joins TRBV6-1 and TRBJ2-3; 7 bases fit TRBD1. Unmatched junction bases numbered 10, after V lost 4 bases and J lost 0 bases. CDR3 size: 17 residues. Germline V gene lookup returns CDR1 MNHNS and CDR2 SASEGT. This CDR3 is CASSAGGSGGSTDTQYF. The CDR3 coding sequence is TGTGCCAGCAGTGCCGGCGGATCAGGGGGAAGCACAGATACGCAGTATTTT.

V is TRBV7-2 and J is TRBJ2-1; 8 nucleotides agree with TRBD1. CDR3 length: 16 residues. Germline V gene lookup returns CDR1 SGHTA and CDR2 FQGNSA. Trimming at V came to 4 bases and at J to 2 bases, leaving 7 bases not matched to a gene. CDR3: CASSSGQERPYNEQFF. CDR3 coding DNA: TGTGCCAGCAGCTCGGGACAGGAGCGACCCTACAATGAGCAGTTCTTC.

This clone was recorded many times. The rearrangement joins TRBV4-2 to TRBJ1-4, with D maybe TRBD1 (6 bases). Germline values: CDR1 LGHNA, CDR2 YNFKEQ. Trimming removed 0 bases from V and 9 bases from J, with 17 bases in between. The CDR3 totals 16 residues. As DNA, the CDR3 is TGTGCCAGCAGCCAAGATGACGACAGGCTAATGAAAAAACTGTTTTTT. It specifies CASSQDDDRLMKKLFF.

The genes are TRBV5-1 and TRBJ2-1; 8 bases are shared with TRBD1. Germline-derived CDR1 and CDR2 are SGHRS and YFSETQ. The CDR3 has 15 residues. The J segment lost 3 bases and the V segment lost 0 bases, leaving 2 bases of the junction unmatched. DNA of the CDR3: TGCGCCAGCAGCTTGGGGACAGGGAGCTACAATGAGCAGTTCTTC. This encodes CASSLGTGSYNEQFF. The full variable domain, its missing parts supplied by reference TRBV5-1 and TRBJ2-1, is KAGVTQTPRYLIKTRGQQVTLSCSPISGHRSVSWYQQTPGQGLQFLFEYFSETQRNKGNFPGRFSGRQFSNSRSEMNVSTLELGDSALYLCASSLGTGSYNEQFFGPGTRLTVL.

This clone has just a few counts. The rearrangement links TRBV30 to TRBJ2-1; 9 bases line up with TRBD2. Germline-derived CDR1 and CDR2 are GTSNPN and SVGIG (reference sequence). V lost 5 bases, J lost 4 bases, and 3 bases stayed unmatched. This CDR3 region has 13 residues. CDR3 in DNA: TGTGCCTGGTGGACTAGCGAATACAATGAGCAGTTCTTC. Its protein is CAWWTSEYNEQFF. The variable domain in full, completed from reference TRBV30 and TRBJ2-1, reads SQTIHQWPATLVQPVGSPLSLECTVEGTSNPNLYWYRQAAGRGLQLLFYSVGIGQISSEVPQNLSASRPQDRQFILSSKKLLLSDSGFYLCAWWTSEYNEQFFGPGTRLTVL.

This chain links TRBV2 with TRBJ1-5; 7 bases agree with TRBD1. Germline V gives CDR1 SNHLY, CDR2 FYNNEI. This CDR3 is built from 16 residues. The trim removed 0 bases at V and 2 bases at J, leaving 4 bases unmatched. DNA for the CDR3: TGTGCCAGCAGTGAAGCGACAGGGTCAGGCAATCAGCCCCAGCATTTT. The encoded protein is CASSEATGSGNQPQHF.

In its sample, this clone was seen a few times. The chain combines TRBV29-1 with TRBJ2-5; no clear D gene. Germline V gives CDR1 SQVTM, CDR2 ANQGSEA. V lost 4 bases, J lost 2 bases, and 14 bases lay in between. There are 14 residues in the CDR3. CDR3 nucleotide sequence: TGCAGCGTTGGGGGTATGGCACGGCAAGAGACCCAGTACTTC. Encoded protein: CSVGGMARQETQYF.

As concerns this clone: This clone may be a read error of a much larger clone one base away. The J gene is TRBJ2-3, the V gene TRBV5-1; 11 bases are a match to TRBD2. Germline loops: CDR1 SGHRS, CDR2 YFSETQ. The V segment lost 4 bases and the J segment 1 base; nucleotides outside the gene matches: 2. The CDR3 has 15 residues. The CDR3, as DNA: TGCGCCAGCAGCCCGGGACTAGCGGGCACAGATACGCAGTATTTT. Translating gives CASSPGLAGTDTQYF.

This clone was seen only a few times. V is TRBV2 and J is TRBJ2-2; no clear D. Deletions cut 6 bases from V and 4 bases from J, with 0 bases between. This CDR3 has 10 amino acids. Per germline, CDR1 SNHLY and CDR2 FYNNEI. The CDR3 loop is CASSTGELFF. For the CDR3, the DNA is TGTGCCAGCAGCACCGGGGAGCTGTTTTTT. The whole variable domain, filled in from reference TRBV2 and TRBJ2-2, reads EPEVTQTPSHQVTQMGQEVILRCVPISNHLYFYWYRQILGQKVEFLVSFYNNEISEKSEIFDDQFSVERPDGSNFTLKIRSTKLEDSAMYFCASSTGELFFGEGSRLTVL.

This clone was seen only a few times. The J gene is TRBJ2-2, the V gene TRBV28, with unresolved D. The CDR3 loop spans 16 amino acids. V lost 3 bases to trimming and J lost 0 bases, with 11 bases between them. From germline, CDR1 is MDHEN and CDR2 SYDVKM. CDR3 residues: CASSFSGSSNTGELFF. CDR3 sequence (DNA): TGTGCCAGCAGTTTTTCTGGCAGCTCGAACACCGGGGAGCTGTTTTTT. Using reference TRBV28 and TRBJ2-2 for the parts outside the CDR3, the full variable domain is DVKVTQSSRYLVKRTGEKVFLECVQDMDHENMFWYRQDPGLGLRLIYFSYDVKMKEKGDIPEGYSVSREKKERFSLILESASTNQTSMYLCASSFSGSSNTGELFFGEGSRLTVL.

This clone was counted a few times. This sequence joins TRBV28 and TRBJ2-1; D remains unclear. CDR3 length: 11 residues. Trimming took 3 bases from V and 8 from J, leaving 5 bases between them. From germline, CDR1 is MDHEN and CDR2 SYDVKM. CDR3 in amino acids: CASSLIYEQFF. CDR3 bases: TGTGCCAGCAGTTTGATTTATGAGCAGTTCTTC.

The rearrangement uses TRBV7-2 and TRBJ2-2; D perhaps matches TRBD1 (5 bases). Germline V gives CDR1 SGHTA, CDR2 FQGNSA. Trimming took off 1 base at V and 5 bases at J, with 5 bases between the two ends. This CDR3 spans 13 amino acids. The CDR3 sequence: CASSLDRTGELFF. The CDR3 region has the DNA TGTGCCAGCAGCTTAGACAGGACCGGGGAGCTGTTTTTT.

V is TRBV5-1 and J is TRBJ1-1; a weak D match, TRBD1 (6 bases). This CDR3 is built from 14 residues. Germline V CDR1 and CDR2: SGHRS, YFSETQ. Trimming took off 3 bases at V and 0 bases at J, with 9 bases between the two ends. The chain's CDR3 is CASSWTDLNTEAFF. DNA for the CDR3: TGCGCCAGCAGCTGGACAGACTTGAACACTGAAGCTTTCTTT.

The chain uses TRBV9 and TRBJ2-5, with D possibly TRBD1 on 6 matching bases. The CDR3 runs 14 residues. CDR1 is SGDLS, CDR2 YYNGEE, per germline. Trimming removed 4 bases from V and 2 bases from J, with 12 bases in between. CDR3 in amino acids: CASSLRGKQETQYF. The CDR3 nucleotides are TGTGCCAGCAGCCTGAGGGGGAAACAAGAGACCCAGTACTTC.

The V and J genes are TRBV29-1 and TRBJ2-1, with TRBD2 identical over 8 bases. Germline V lookup: CDR1 SQVTM, CDR2 ANQGSEA. Unmatched junction bases numbered 17, after V lost 1 base and J lost 0 bases. The CDR3 is 20 residues long. In DNA form, the CDR3 reads TGCAGCGTTGAAGCCGTCTCCGAGGCGGGGGGCAGGAGCTCCTACAATGAGCAGTTCTTC. Translating gives CSVEAVSEAGGRSSYNEQFF.

This chain uses TRBV10-2 with TRBJ1-6; a possible D gene is TRBD1 (5 bases). The CDR3 has 16 amino acids. V was trimmed by 1 base and J by 5 bases, leaving 12 bases between them. The germline gives CDR1 WSHSY, CDR2 SAAADI. CDR3 bases: TGCGCCAGCAGTGAGTTGGGGGGAAGGGATAATTCACCCCTCCACTTT. As protein: CASSELGGRDNSPLHF.

V gene TRBV29-1 combines with J gene TRBJ2-6, with D unclear. Germline CDR1 SQVTM, CDR2 ANQGSEA. The length of the CDR3 is 14 residues. V was shortened by 7 bases and J by 0 bases, with 10 bases between the two germline ends. The CDR3 bases are TGCAGCGCCGACGGAAGCTCTGGGGCCAACGTCCTGACTTTC. It is translated as CSADGSSGANVLTF.

Only a few counts were recorded for this clone. The V and J genes are TRBV6-1 and TRBJ2-6; a possible D gene is TRBD1 (5 bases). Looked up from germline, CDR1 is MNHNS and CDR2 is SASEGT. This CDR3 has 16 amino acids. Trimming pared 4 bases from V and 0 bases from J, leaving 10 bases between. The CDR3 region has the DNA TGTGCCAGCAGTGTGGGGCTTCGCTCTGGGGCCAACGTCCTGACTTTC. Protein product: CASSVGLRSGANVLTF.

The chain joins TRBV5-1 to TRBJ2-3; D perhaps matches TRBD2 (6 bases). Germline V gives CDR1 SGHRS, CDR2 YFSETQ. Trimming took 8 bases from V and 2 from J, leaving 12 bases between them. CDR3 length equals 13 residues. CDR3 DNA: TGCGCCAGTAACTCGGGGGTCACAGATACGCAGTATTTT. Its protein is CASNSGVTDTQYF.

The chain combines TRBV19 with TRBJ2-1; D might be TRBD2 (5 bases). Trimming removed 6 bases from V and 5 bases from J, with 14 bases in between. Germline lookup yields CDR1 LNHDA and CDR2 SQIVND (reference sequence). The CDR3 has 14 amino acids. The CDR3 sequence: CASSQLVSNNEQFF. CDR3 nucleotide sequence: TGTGCCAGTAGCCAACTAGTTTCCAACAATGAGCAGTTCTTC.

CDR3 amino acids: CASSYGSYGYTF. The CDR3 DNA reads TGTGCCAGCAGTTACGGATCCTATGGCTACACCTTC. The V and J genes are TRBV6-6 and TRBJ1-2, with D hard to call. The CDR3 extends over 12 amino acids. V lost 2 bases, J lost 4 bases, and 5 bases lay in between. Germline-derived CDR1 and CDR2 are MNHNY and SVGAGI (reference sequence).

There are many counts of this clone. The chain joins TRBV27 to TRBJ1-2; 11 bases agree with TRBD1. Per germline, CDR1 MNHEY and CDR2 SMNVEV (reference sequence). The CDR3 totals 15 residues. With 3 bases clipped from V and 8 bases from J, the junction kept 8 bases outside the gene matches. The CDR3 reads CASSFADRGPRGYTF. The CDR3 DNA reads as TGTGCCAGCAGTTTCGCGGACAGGGGGCCCAGGGGCTACACCTTC.

This chain links TRBV4-3 with TRBJ1-1, with a weak D call TRBD1 (6 bases). The CDR3 contains 16 residues. Trimming removed 3 bases at V and 0 bases at J, with 14 bases between. The germline CDR1 and CDR2 sequences are LGHNA and YSLEER. The CDR3 nucleotides read TGCGCCAGCAGCCAGGCGGCGGGACACCTGAACACTGAAGCTTTCTTT. It translates to CASSQAAGHLNTEAFF.